Listed below are T cell receptor beta chains from one sample, sequenced in a study of T cell repertoires in cytomegalovirus infection. Each CDR3 protein is one row after TCRdb ran MiXCR on the reads. The sample has approximately 500,000 distinct CDR3 sequences; about 30% are singletons. The sequencing input was PBMCs. All receptors derive from a human donor in good health (CMV status not recorded). Some clones in this sample may be carry-over from other donors' samples. The CDR3 runs from the conserved cysteine through the conserved F or W. The order of the fields is V gene, clone size, D gene, J gene, CDR3 length, CDR3 protein, CDR3 DNA. A D gene is named only where the DNA matches it firmly. Part of the rows lack a size; the others show once, few, many or a class for expanded clones.

>TRBV6-5|.|TRBD1|TRBJ1-1|17
CASSYSGTGVSNTEAFF
TGTGCCAGCAGTTACTCAGGGACAGGGGTTAGCAACACTGAAGCTTTCTTT
>TRBV29-1|.|.|TRBJ2-3|13
CSVESGSTDTQYF
TGCAGCGTTGAGTCGGGAAGCACAGATACGCAGTATTTT
>TRBV12-3/TRBV12-4|.|.|TRBJ2-5|14
CASRVQGEGETQYF
TGTGCCAGCAGGGTACAGGGGGAGGGAGAGACCCAGTACTTC
>TRBV11-2|once|TRBD2|TRBJ2-3|15
CASSSGGGKLSAQYF
TGTGCCAGCAGCTCCGGGGGGGGGAAATTGAGTGCGCAGTATTTT
>TRBV2|few|.|TRBJ2-5|12
CASRWLYETQYF
TGTGCCAGCAGGTGGTTATACGAGACCCAGTACTTC
>TRBV4-1|few|TRBD2|TRBJ2-3|16
CASSQAAGGGTDTQYF
TGCGCCAGCAGCCAAGCCGCGGGAGGCGGCACAGATACGCAGTATTTT
>TRBV4-1|.|TRBD2|TRBJ2-7|14
CASSQAGTRGEQYF
TGTGCCAGCAGCCAAGCGGGGACTAGAGGCGAGCAGTACTTC
>TRBV14|once|TRBD2|TRBJ2-7|16
CASSQVRGLVIFEQYF
TGTGCCAGCAGCCAAGTAAGGGGACTAGTTATCTTCGAGCAGTACTTC
>TRBV7-8|many|.|TRBJ2-3|13
CASSLFPGDTQYF
TGTGCCAGCAGCTTATTTCCCGGAGATACGCAGTATTTT
>TRBV7-4|.|.|TRBJ1-1|13
CASSLQGQTEAFF
TGTGCCAGCAGCCTACAGGGACAAACTGAAGCTTTCTTT
>TRBV11-3|.|.|TRBJ1-4|12
CASSHGGEKLFF
TGTGCCAGCAGCCACGGTGGTGAAAAACTGTTTTTT
>TRBV24-1|.|TRBD2|TRBJ2-1|15
CASSGSGRGWDEQFF
TGTGCCTCCTCGGGAAGCGGGAGGGGATGGGATGAGCAGTTCTTC
>TRBV11-2|.|.|TRBJ2-7|11
CASSLGQNQYF
TGTGCCAGCAGCTTAGGGCAAAATCAGTACTTC
>TRBV29-1|.|TRBD1|TRBJ2-2|15
CSVVGRGQNTGELFF
TGCAGCGTTGTAGGCAGGGGGCAGAACACCGGGGAGCTGTTTTTT
>TRBV19|.|TRBD1|TRBJ2-2|16
CASSIEGQVNTGELFF
TGTGCCAGTAGTATAGAAGGACAGGTGAACACCGGGGAGCTGTTTTTT
>TRBV5-4|.|TRBD1|TRBJ1-2|14
CASSFTGERYGYTF
TGTGCCAGCAGCTTTACAGGGGAACGATATGGCTACACCTTC
>TRBV28|.|TRBD1|TRBJ2-2|14
CASRRDSEAGELFF
TGTGCCAGCAGGAGGGACAGCGAGGCCGGGGAGCTGTTTTTT
>TRBV27|.|.|TRBJ2-5|14
CASSYTGLEETQYF
TGTGCCAGCAGCTACACAGGGTTGGAAGAGACCCAGTACTTC
>TRBV20-1|few|.|TRBJ1-5|16
CSANARGDGSNQPQHF
TGCAGTGCCAACGCAAGGGGGGACGGGAGCAATCAGCCCCAGCATTTT
>TRBV7-2|few|.|TRBJ2-3|14
CASSPDEPPDTQYF
TGTGCCAGCAGCCCGGACGAGCCTCCTGATACGCAGTATTTT
>TRBV18|.|TRBD2|TRBJ2-1|16
CASSPLASGRMNEQFF
TGTGCCAGCTCACCATTGGCTAGCGGGAGGATGAATGAGCAGTTCTTC
>TRBV7-2|many|.|TRBJ2-1|15
CASSPGPYRHNEQFF
TGTGCCAGCAGCCCAGGCCCCTACAGGCACAATGAGCAGTTCTTC
>TRBV7-2|many|.|TRBJ2-3|15
CASSLVGGLTDTQYF
TGTGCCAGCAGCTTAGTGGGGGGGCTGACAGATACGCAGTATTTT
>TRBV5-5|.|TRBD2|TRBJ2-3|15
CASIPTSLWSDTQYF
TGTGCCAGCATCCCGACTAGCTTATGGTCAGATACGCAGTATTTT
>TRBV12-3/TRBV12-4|.|.|TRBJ1-5|14
CASSLQGLGQPQHF
TGTGCCAGCAGCCTACAGGGACTCGGACAGCCCCAGCATTTT
>TRBV6-2/TRBV6-3|few|.|TRBJ1-5|15
CASSYMSGALMPQHF
TGTGCCAGCAGTTATATGTCAGGGGCATTGATGCCCCAGCATTTT
>TRBV24-1|few|.|TRBJ1-1|11
CATRGRSEAFF
TGTGCCACCCGGGGCCGAAGCGAAGCTTTCTTT
>TRBV6-2/TRBV6-3|.|TRBD2|TRBJ2-1|16
CASSYRPAGGGGEQFF
TGTGCCAGCAGTTACCGACCAGCGGGAGGGGGAGGTGAGCAGTTCTTC
>TRBV9|.|TRBD2|TRBJ2-1|16
CASSSSGSGGSNEQFF
TGTGCCAGCAGCTCTAGCGGGTCGGGTGGGAGTAATGAGCAGTTCTTC
>TRBV5-4|.|.|TRBJ2-3|15
CASSGAASRSDTQYF
TGTGCCAGCAGCGGGGCGGCTAGCCGCTCAGATACGCAGTATTTT
>TRBV5-1|few|.|TRBJ2-2|13
CASRERNTGELFF
TGCGCCAGCAGAGAGAGGAACACCGGGGAGCTGTTTTTT
>TRBV19|.|.|TRBJ2-7|15
CASSIDLSSSYEQYF
TGTGCCAGTAGTATAGATCTCAGCAGCTCCTACGAGCAGTACTTC
>TRBV7-6|few|.|TRBJ1-6|14
CASSLEADNSPLHF
TGTGCCAGCAGCTTAGAGGCGGATAATTCACCCCTCCACTTT
>TRBV4-1|few|.|TRBJ2-1|16
CASREPRGSSYNEQFF
TGCGCCAGCAGGGAACCCCGGGGGAGCTCCTACAATGAGCAGTTCTTC
>TRBV7-2|many|TRBD2|TRBJ2-5|16
CASSAQTSGYQETQYF
TGTGCCAGCAGCGCGCAGACTAGCGGGTACCAAGAGACCCAGTACTTC
>TRBV10-3|few|TRBD1|TRBJ2-3|16
CAISGRGQGARDTQYF
TGTGCCATCAGTGGACGGGGACAGGGGGCAAGAGATACGCAGTATTTT
>TRBV4-1|.|TRBD1|TRBJ2-2|18
CASSPAPTGGIGTGELFF
TGCGCCAGCAGCCCAGCCCCCACAGGGGGGATCGGCACCGGGGAGCTGTTTTTT
>TRBV4-1|.|.|TRBJ1-2|16
CASSQDLAAVWDGYTF
TGCGCCAGCAGCCAAGATCTGGCGGCAGTTTGGGATGGCTACACCTTC
>TRBV19|few|.|TRBJ2-1|14
CASSNPGAVNEQFF
TGTGCCAGTAGTAACCCCGGGGCTGTCAATGAGCAGTTCTTC
>TRBV6-5|many|TRBD2|TRBJ2-3|16
CASSYSFPAGGPPQYF
TGTGCCAGCAGTTACTCATTTCCAGCGGGAGGGCCCCCGCAGTATTTT
>TRBV9|.|.|TRBJ2-4|16
CASSVGSSLVGDIQYF
TGTGCCAGCAGCGTAGGGTCGAGTCTAGTTGGGGACATTCAGTACTTC
>TRBV19|few|.|TRBJ2-5|15
CASSPSGQGGETQYF
TGTGCCAGTAGTCCCTCAGGGCAGGGGGGAGAGACCCAGTACTTC
>TRBV12-3/TRBV12-4|.|.|TRBJ2-4|16
CASSLERALAKNIQYF
TGTGCCAGCAGTTTAGAGCGGGCCCTAGCCAAAAACATTCAGTACTTC
>TRBV20-1|.|TRBD1|TRBJ2-5|19
CSARDVSIGGRQGQETQYF
TGCAGTGCTAGAGATGTGTCAATAGGGGGCCGACAGGGGCAAGAGACCCAGTACTTC
>TRBV7-2|many|.|TRBJ1-5|12
CASSLTGQPQHF
TGTGCCAGCAGCTTAACTGGCCAGCCCCAGCATTTT
>TRBV7-6|many|.|TRBJ2-7|12
CASSPDGYEQYF
TGTGCCAGCAGCCCAGACGGTTACGAGCAGTACTTC
>TRBV15|.|.|TRBJ2-2|15
CATSRDSWESGELFF
TGTGCCACCAGCAGAGATTCGTGGGAAAGCGGGGAGCTGTTTTTT
>TRBV3-1|.|.|TRBJ1-2|13
CASSGPGDYGYTF
TGTGCCAGCAGCGGGCCGGGGGACTATGGCTACACCTTC
>TRBV5-1|few|.|TRBJ1-6|16
CASSPGQSSYNSPLHF
TGCGCCAGCAGCCCCGGGCAGAGCTCCTATAATTCACCCCTCCACTTT
>TRBV6-5|.|TRBD2|TRBJ2-7|17
CASSYSVLAGGAYEQYF
TGTGCCAGCAGTTACTCGGTACTAGCGGGAGGCGCCTACGAGCAGTACTTC
>TRBV11-3|few|.|TRBJ2-1|14
CASSYSDSYNEQFF
TGTGCCAGCAGCTACAGCGACTCCTACAATGAGCAGTTCTTC
>TRBV19|.|TRBD2|TRBJ2-3|17
CASSKQGLAGDRDTQYF
TGTGCCAGTAGTAAACAGGGACTAGCGGGAGACCGAGATACGCAGTATTTT
>TRBV12-3/TRBV12-4|many|TRBD1|TRBJ1-5|15
CASSFAQGGNQPQHF
TGTGCCAGCAGTTTTGCACAGGGGGGAAATCAGCCCCAGCATTTT
>TRBV30|.|.|TRBJ1-2|10
CASGVAGYTF
TGTGCCTCTGGGGTCGCTGGCTACACCTTC
>TRBV7-8|few|TRBD1|TRBJ2-5|16
CASSLVAGGYQETQYF
TGTGCCAGCAGCTTAGTGGCAGGGGGCTATCAAGAGACCCAGTACTTC